The 5 T cell receptor beta chains presented below share a single source sample, sequenced in a study of blood T cell repertoires in COVID-19. Profiling relied on immunoSEQ multiplex PCR, and the TCRdb table lists in-frame clones only, not all of them. Of about 190,000 clones listed, 75% to 90% are singletons. Material: peripheral blood. These receptors were taken from a man aged 35-49 years with acute or convalescent COVID-19.

This chain links TRBV30 with TRBJ2-7, with 10 bases that match TRBD1. CDR3 length equals 12 residues. With V trimmed by 2 bases and J by 6 bases, 1 base remained unmatched. Per germline, CDR1 GTSNPN and CDR2 SVGIG (reference sequence). The chain's CDR3 is CAWSRTGGEQYF. The CDR3 DNA follows: TGTGCCTGGAGTCGGACAGGGGGCGAGCAGTACTTC.

The rearrangement joins TRBV5-1 to TRBJ2-3; 11 bases map to TRBD2. The V gene's germline CDR1 is SGHRS and CDR2 YFSETQ. The CDR3 has 16 residues. The J segment lost 2 bases and the V segment lost 4 bases, leaving 6 bases of the junction unmatched. The CDR3 DNA is TGCGCCAGCAGCCAGGGACTAGCGGACTTCACAGATACGCAGTATTTT. Translated: CASSQGLADFTDTQYF.

The V gene is TRBV5-6, the J gene TRBJ2-5; 10 bases agree with TRBD1. Trimming cost V 4 bases and J 2 bases; bases outside gene matches: 8. The CDR3 loop spans 16 amino acids. Germline V gene sequence: CDR1 SGHDT, CDR2 YYEEEE. As DNA, the CDR3 is TGTGCCAGCAGCCCCGTCGACAGGGGGCGGCAAGAGACCCAGTACTTC. This gives the protein CASSPVDRGRQETQYF.

V gene TRBV5-1 combines with J gene TRBJ1-4; 12 nucleotides match TRBD1. CDR3 length: 16 residues. The junction had 7 bases not matched to a gene; V was cut back by 3 bases and J by 7 bases. Germline CDR1 reads SGHRS; CDR2 reads YFSETQ. The CDR3 loop is CASSSGTGGDGEKLFF. The CDR3 bases are TGCGCCAGCAGCTCCGGGACAGGGGGCGACGGTGAAAAACTGTTTTTT.

The chain is built from TRBV7-8 and TRBJ1-3; D is possibly TRBD1 (5 bases). V was trimmed by 1 base and J by 4 bases, leaving 8 bases between them. CDR3 size: 14 residues. Germline-derived CDR1 and CDR2 are SGHVS and FQNEAQ. DNA of the CDR3: TGTGCCAGCAGCTTAGTGGCAGGGGGAAACACCATATATTTT. This encodes CASSLVAGGNTIYF.